This TCR beta chain emerged from a study of T cell changes during pregnancy in multiple sclerosis. Germline V CDR1 and CDR2: SNHLY, FYNNEI. V shed 3 bases and J 1 base; nucleotides not matched to a gene: 7. There are 17 residues in the CDR3. The assay was immunoSEQ multiplex PCR, and TCRdb's table has in-frame clones only and misses some. Of under 65,000 clones listed, roughly 93% are singletons. Sequencing used CD8+ T cells from peripheral blood mononuclear cells, obtained in the third trimester of pregnancy. The receptor was isolated from a female donor with multiple sclerosis, enrolled in a pregnancy study. The chain is built from TRBV2 and TRBJ2-2, with 8 bases fitting TRBD1. DNA of the CDR3: TGTGCCAGCAGTGATGGAAAGGGACAGGTGAACACCGGGGAGCTGTTTTTT. It codes for CASSDGKGQVNTGELFF.